A selection of T cell receptor beta chains follows, all from one sample in a study of cytomegalovirus exposure and HLA in healthy donors. Sequencing used immunoSEQ multiplex PCR; TCRdb keeps in-frame clones, though not all of them. Here the sample spans 260,000 or so clones, roughly 87% being singletons. The sequenced material came from PBMCs. All receptors derive from a woman aged 25-40 years in good health and CMV-seronegative. Each CDR3 is given with its conserved first and last residue. D genes are given only for firm matches. Clone size is shown for a subset of rows, as once, few, many or a class of expanded clone.

D: NA
J: TRBJ2-1
size: NA
V: TRBV5-6
DNA: TGTGCCAGCAGCTTGGGACTAATTTCCTACAATGAGCAGTTCTTC
CDR3: CASSLGLISYNEQFF

D: NA
J: TRBJ1-1
size: NA
V: TRBV27
DNA: TGTGCCAGCAGTTGGGGACCTATGAACACTGAAGCTTTCTTT
CDR3: CASSWGPMNTEAFF

D: TRBD1
J: TRBJ1-2
size: NA
V: TRBV5-4
DNA: TGTGCCAGCAGCGTGGCAGGGGGGGCGCGTGGCTACACCTTC
CDR3: CASSVAGGARGYTF

D: NA
J: TRBJ2-2
size: NA
V: TRBV27
DNA: TGTGCCAGCAGTTTCCGGCTTCCCACCGGGGAGCTGTTTTTT
CDR3: CASSFRLPTGELFF

D: NA
J: TRBJ2-7
size: NA
V: TRBV11-3
DNA: TGTGCCAGCAGCCCCAGGGTAGCCATCTACGAGCAGTACTTC
CDR3: CASSPRVAIYEQYF

D: TRBD2
J: TRBJ2-3
size: few
V: TRBV18
DNA: TGTGCCAGCTCAAGTAGCGGGAGTCAGGGTACGCAGTATTTT
CDR3: CASSSSGSQGTQYF

D: NA
J: TRBJ2-2
size: NA
V: TRBV2
DNA: TGTGCCAGCAGTGGTTGGATTGGACTACAGAACACCGGGGAGCTGTTTTTT
CDR3: CASSGWIGLQNTGELFF

D: TRBD2
J: TRBJ2-2
size: NA
V: TRBV9
DNA: TGTGCCAGCAGCGTAGTAGCGGCTAGCGGGAGGATCGGGGAGCTGTTTTTT
CDR3: CASSVVAASGRIGELFF

D: TRBD1
J: TRBJ2-7
size: NA
V: TRBV6-5
DNA: TGTGCCAGCAGTTACAAGGGGACAGGTACCTACGAGCAGTACTTC
CDR3: CASSYKGTGTYEQYF

D: TRBD1
J: TRBJ2-7
size: NA
V: TRBV11-2
DNA: TGTGCCAGCAGCCCAGGGGGCACCTACGAGCAGTACTTC
CDR3: CASSPGGTYEQYF

D: NA
J: TRBJ1-5
size: NA
V: TRBV11-2
DNA: TGTGCCAGCAGCTTTCGGTCAGACCCCAATCAGCCCCAGCATTTT
CDR3: CASSFRSDPNQPQHF

D: NA
J: TRBJ2-7
size: once
V: TRBV30
DNA: TGTGCCTGGACGGGGTTTAACTCCTACGAGCAGTACTTC
CDR3: CAWTGFNSYEQYF

D: TRBD1
J: TRBJ2-4
size: NA
V: TRBV19
DNA: TGTGCCAGTAGCTACCGGGACAGGGAGTACTTC
CDR3: CASSYRDREYF

D: NA
J: TRBJ2-5
size: NA
V: TRBV7-7
DNA: TGTGCCAGCAGCTTAGCAGGGTTTTTGAACGAGACCCAGTACTTC
CDR3: CASSLAGFLNETQYF

D: TRBD2
J: TRBJ2-1
size: many
V: TRBV28
DNA: TGTGCCAGCAGAGGGACTAGCAACTACAATGAGCAGTTCTTC
CDR3: CASRGTSNYNEQFF

D: NA
J: TRBJ2-1
size: NA
V: TRBV30
DNA: TGTGCCTGGAGTTTGACGGGCTCCTACAATGAGCAGTTCTTC
CDR3: CAWSLTGSYNEQFF

D: NA
J: TRBJ2-7
size: NA
V: TRBV4-3
DNA: TGCGCCAGCAGCCACTCCGTGGGGTACGAGCAGTACTTC
CDR3: CASSHSVGYEQYF

D: TRBD1
J: TRBJ2-7
size: NA
V: TRBV5-6
DNA: TGTGCCAGCAGCCCCGGCCTTTGGGGACAGGGATTCTACGAGCAGTACTTC
CDR3: CASSPGLWGQGFYEQYF

D: NA
J: TRBJ2-6
size: once
V: TRBV7-3
DNA: TGTGCCAGCAGCCACCAGAACTCTGGGGCCAACGTCCTGACTTTC
CDR3: CASSHQNSGANVLTF

D: TRBD1
J: TRBJ1-5
size: NA
V: TRBV30
DNA: TGTGCCTGGAGTGGGCAGGGGGTTCAGCCCCAGCATTTT
CDR3: CAWSGQGVQPQHF

D: TRBD2
J: TRBJ2-1
size: NA
V: TRBV28
DNA: TGTGCCAGCCGATCAATTCCGGGACTAGCGGGTCTCAGCTCCTACAATGAGCAGTTCTTC
CDR3: CASRSIPGLAGLSSYNEQFF

D: TRBD2
J: TRBJ2-5
size: NA
V: TRBV6-5
DNA: TGTGCCAGCAGTCCCGGACTAGTTCAAGAGACCCAGTACTTC
CDR3: CASSPGLVQETQYF

D: TRBD1
J: TRBJ2-2
size: NA
V: TRBV7-2
DNA: TGTGCCAGCAGCCTCCGACAGGGGGCGATAACCGGGGAGCTGTTTTTT
CDR3: CASSLRQGAITGELFF

D: TRBD1
J: TRBJ1-2
size: NA
V: TRBV27
DNA: TGTGCCAGCAGTTTATCCCCGACAGGGCCGGAGGGCTACACCTTC
CDR3: CASSLSPTGPEGYTF

D: TRBD1
J: TRBJ2-5
size: NA
V: TRBV23-1
DNA: TGCGCCAGCAGTCAATCACAGGGGGAGGAGACCCAGTACTTC
CDR3: CASSQSQGEETQYF

D: NA
J: TRBJ1-2
size: NA
V: TRBV9
DNA: TGTGCCAGCAGCCCGTTGACAGCCAGGCCGTATCACTACACCTTC
CDR3: CASSPLTARPYHYTF